This TCR beta chain was captured by sequencing in a study of shared clonotypes between healthy human individuals. There are 15 residues in the CDR3. Trimming cost V 4 bases and J 3 bases; bases outside gene matches: 7. CDR1 and CDR2 (germline): SGHRS, YFSETQ. Sequenced by immunoSEQ multiplex PCR; TCRdb stores in-frame clones only, minus some. Among about 520,000 clones listed, about 96% were seen once. The rearrangement joins TRBV5-1 to TRBJ2-7; 10 bases are a match to TRBD2. The sequenced sample consisted of naive CD4+ T cells sorted from blood. Subset defined: CD45RA+ positively selected. The source is a woman younger than 45 in good health. CDR3 in amino acids: CASSPGLAEFYEQYF. The CDR3 DNA follows: TGCGCCAGCAGCCCTGGACTAGCGGAATTCTACGAGCAGTACTTC. Using reference TRBV5-1 and TRBJ2-7 for the parts outside the CDR3, the full variable domain is KAGVTQTPRYLIKTRGQQVTLSCSPISGHRSVSWYQQTPGQGLQFLFEYFSETQRNKGNFPGRFSGRQFSNSRSEMNVSTLELGDSALYLCASSPGLAEFYEQYFGPGTRLTVT.